The rows below give T cell receptor beta chains drawn from one sample of a study of T-cell reconstitution after alpha-beta-depleted transplantation in children. Via MiXCR, TCRdb re-called the PCR reads, giving one row per CDR3 protein. The table has fewer than 700,000 distinct CDR3 sequences, roughly 23% seen once; the top ten hold 14%. Sample: PBMCs, mostly from graft donor cells, taken 360 days after TCRalphabeta/CD19-depleted stem cell transplant. These TCRs come from a boy in the first two years of life who had a stem cell transplant for acute myeloid leukemia, so the T cells may come from the graft donor. Each CDR3 is given with its conserved first and last residue. Fields, in order: CDR3 length, J gene, clone size, V gene, CDR3 protein. Not all rows give a size; the values are once, few, many and, for expanded clones, a class.

CDR3 length: 15; J gene: TRBJ2-3; clone size: -; V gene: TRBV7-2; CDR3 protein: CASSDQGPYTDTQYF
CDR3 length: 12; J gene: TRBJ1-2; clone size: -; V gene: TRBV29-1; CDR3 protein: CSVDGWGGGYTF
CDR3 length: 14; J gene: TRBJ2-3; clone size: few; V gene: TRBV7-2; CDR3 protein: CASSLARYTDTQYF
CDR3 length: 16; J gene: TRBJ1-2; clone size: -; V gene: TRBV15; CDR3 protein: CATSRERGPTNYGYTF
CDR3 length: 13; J gene: TRBJ2-6; clone size: many; V gene: TRBV12-3/TRBV12-4; CDR3 protein: CAIGASGANVLTF
CDR3 length: 17; J gene: TRBJ2-2; clone size: -; V gene: TRBV12-1; CDR3 protein: CASSFEGGDMEPGSCFF
CDR3 length: 17; J gene: TRBJ2-1; clone size: -; V gene: TRBV27; CDR3 protein: CASSPSVVGEFHNEQFF
CDR3 length: 15; J gene: TRBJ1-1; clone size: -; V gene: TRBV7-6; CDR3 protein: CASSPRRGQGAMAFF
CDR3 length: 12; J gene: TRBJ2-5; clone size: few; V gene: TRBV12-3/TRBV12-4; CDR3 protein: CASSLGQQLGYF
CDR3 length: 14; J gene: TRBJ1-1; clone size: many; V gene: TRBV12-3/TRBV12-4; CDR3 protein: CASTRQTLNTEAFF
CDR3 length: 15; J gene: TRBJ2-1; clone size: -; V gene: TRBV7-8; CDR3 protein: CASSLERGRRNEQFF
CDR3 length: 12; J gene: TRBJ1-1; clone size: many; V gene: TRBV12-3/TRBV12-4; CDR3 protein: CASSQGVAEAFF
CDR3 length: 14; J gene: TRBJ2-3; clone size: many; V gene: TRBV7-3; CDR3 protein: CASSSGDLTDTQYF
CDR3 length: 18; J gene: TRBJ1-1; clone size: -; V gene: TRBV5-1; CDR3 protein: CASSLALSLGSMNTEAFF
CDR3 length: 15; J gene: TRBJ2-1; clone size: many; V gene: TRBV2; CDR3 protein: CASSGSRTGVIEQFF